Described below is a single T cell receptor (beta chain) sequence and its context. CDR3 length equals 15 residues. The junction had 7 bases not matched to a gene; V was cut back by 1 base and J by 10 bases. The germline V gene has CDR1 SGHVS and CDR2 FQNEAQ. TCRdb's table, derived via immunoSEQ multiplex PCR, lists solely in-frame clones and lacks some. The table records about 320,000 clones, around 85% of them present only once. These data belong to a study of blood T cell repertoires in COVID-19. Across about two dozen US areas, participants ranged in age from roughly 18 to 95 years. The gene calls are TRBV7-8 and TRBJ1-6; TRBD1 agrees at 7 bases. Sequencing was carried out using PBMCs or T cells enriched from blood (not recorded which). The receptor was derived from a woman in her twenties or thirties who had been exposed to COVID-19. In DNA, the CDR3 is TGTGCCAGCAGCTTAGGTCAGGGGGAAAGGTCACCCCTCCACTTT. Amino acid sequence: CASSLGQGERSPLHF.